This T cell receptor beta chain was recorded in a study of shared clonotypes between healthy human individuals. A deep-level run was used for the assay. Produced via immunoSEQ multiplex PCR; TCRdb's table is partial and in-frame only. The table records hundreds of thousands of clones, 74% of them present only once. This CDR3 is built from 19 residues. Germline-derived CDR1 and CDR2 are WSHSY and SAAADI. With 2 bases clipped from V and 3 bases from J, the junction kept 12 bases outside the gene matches. The origin of this receptor is a woman aged 30 to 39 in good health. The V gene is TRBV10-2, the J gene TRBJ2-7, with 14 bases fitting TRBD2. Specimen: memory CD4+ T cells sorted from blood. Subset: CD45RA-negative fraction. CDR3: CASSEPGLAGVGSSYEQYF. The CDR3 coding sequence is TGCGCCAGCAGTGAGCCGGGACTAGCGGGAGTAGGAAGTAGCTACGAGCAGTACTTC.